This TCR beta chain was documented in a study of blood T cell repertoires in COVID-19. Study in general: Donors in the United States, Italy and Spain gave samples during acute or convalescent COVID-19. In each case, the material was cDNA or gDNA derived from T cells, B-cell-depleted T cells, or PBMCs.

Assay: immunoSEQ multiplex PCR; the TCRdb copy retains only in-frame clones and omits some. Among under 200,000 clones listed, roughly four fifths were seen once. Germline V lookup: CDR1 SQVTM, CDR2 ANQGSEA. The V gene lost 6 bases and the J gene lost 4 bases, with 10 bases spanning the gap. The CDR3 totals 11 residues. The specimen was peripheral blood. The V gene is TRBV29-1, the J gene TRBJ2-7; D possibly corresponds to TRBD1 (5 bases). The source is a human donor with acute or convalescent COVID-19. The donor label of this sample is uncertain. CDR3 region: CSVTNRYEQYF. The CDR3 DNA reads as TGCAGCGTCACAAACAGGTACGAGCAGTACTTC.